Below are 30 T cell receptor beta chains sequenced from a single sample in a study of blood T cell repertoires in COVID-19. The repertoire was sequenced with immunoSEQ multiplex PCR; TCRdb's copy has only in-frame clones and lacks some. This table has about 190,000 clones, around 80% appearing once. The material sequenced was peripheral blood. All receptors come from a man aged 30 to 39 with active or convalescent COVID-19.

The CDR3 spells CSVPTPRGNTEAFF. In DNA, the CDR3 is TGCAGCGTTCCTACCCCGCGGGGGAACACTGAAGCTTTCTTT. This chain connects TRBV29-1 to TRBJ1-1; D not certain. V was shortened by 5 bases and J by 1 base, with 14 bases between the two germline ends. This CDR3 spans 14 amino acids. Germline V gene lookup returns CDR1 SQVTM and CDR2 ANQGSEA.

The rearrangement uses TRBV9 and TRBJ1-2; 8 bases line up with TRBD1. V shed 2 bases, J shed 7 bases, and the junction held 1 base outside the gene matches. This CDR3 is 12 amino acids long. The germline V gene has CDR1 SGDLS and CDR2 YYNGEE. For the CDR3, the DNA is TGTGCCAGCAGCGTCACAGGGGGTGGCTACACCTTC. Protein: CASSVTGGGYTF.

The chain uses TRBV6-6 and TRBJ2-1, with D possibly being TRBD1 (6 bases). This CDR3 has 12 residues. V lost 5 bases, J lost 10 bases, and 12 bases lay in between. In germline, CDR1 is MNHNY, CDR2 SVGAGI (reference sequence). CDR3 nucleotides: TGTGCCAGCAGTACGAGGACAGACGAGCAGTTCTTC. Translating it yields CASSTRTDEQFF.

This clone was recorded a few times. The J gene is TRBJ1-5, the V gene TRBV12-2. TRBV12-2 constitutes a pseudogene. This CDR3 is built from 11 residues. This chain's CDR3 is CASRPGQPQHF. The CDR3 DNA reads TGTGCAAGTCGCCCCGGTCAGCCCCAGCATTTT.

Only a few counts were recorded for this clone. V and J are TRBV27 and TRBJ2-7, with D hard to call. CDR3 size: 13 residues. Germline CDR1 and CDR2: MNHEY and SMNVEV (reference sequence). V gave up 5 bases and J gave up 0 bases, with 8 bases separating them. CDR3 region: CASSSTSSYEQYF. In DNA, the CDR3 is TGTGCCAGCAGTAGTACGAGCTCCTACGAGCAGTACTTC.

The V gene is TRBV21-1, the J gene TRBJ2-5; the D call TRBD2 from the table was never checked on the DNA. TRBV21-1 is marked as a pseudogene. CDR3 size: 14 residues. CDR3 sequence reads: CASSKEGTEETQYF. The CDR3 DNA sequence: TGTGCCAGCAGCAAAGAGGGGACTGAAGAGACCCAGTACTTC.

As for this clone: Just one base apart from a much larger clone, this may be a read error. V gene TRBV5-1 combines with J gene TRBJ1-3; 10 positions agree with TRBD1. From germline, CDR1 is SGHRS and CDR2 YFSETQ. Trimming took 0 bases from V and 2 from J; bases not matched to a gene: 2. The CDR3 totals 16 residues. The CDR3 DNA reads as TGCGCCAGCAGCTTGGCCGGGACAGGGGCTGGAAACACCATATATTTT. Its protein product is CASSLAGTGAGNTIYF.

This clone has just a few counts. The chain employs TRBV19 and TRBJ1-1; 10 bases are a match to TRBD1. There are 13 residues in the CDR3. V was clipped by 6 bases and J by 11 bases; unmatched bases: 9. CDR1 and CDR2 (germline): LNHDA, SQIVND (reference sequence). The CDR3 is CASSKGTGVAAFF. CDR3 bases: TGTGCCAGTAGCAAAGGGACAGGGGTAGCCGCTTTCTTT.

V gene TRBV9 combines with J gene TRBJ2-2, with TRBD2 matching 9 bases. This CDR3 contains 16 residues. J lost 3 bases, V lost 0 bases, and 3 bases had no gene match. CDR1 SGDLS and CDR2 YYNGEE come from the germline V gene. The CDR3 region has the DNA TGTGCCAGCAGCGTAGGTGGCGGGAGGGACACCGGGGAGCTGTTTTTT. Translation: CASSVGGGRDTGELFF.

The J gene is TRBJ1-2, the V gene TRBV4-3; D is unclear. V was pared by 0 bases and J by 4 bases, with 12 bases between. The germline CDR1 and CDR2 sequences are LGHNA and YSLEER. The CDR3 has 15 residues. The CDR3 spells CASSQEGNGIYGYTF. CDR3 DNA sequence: TGCGCCAGCAGCCAAGAGGGAAACGGGATCTATGGCTACACCTTC.

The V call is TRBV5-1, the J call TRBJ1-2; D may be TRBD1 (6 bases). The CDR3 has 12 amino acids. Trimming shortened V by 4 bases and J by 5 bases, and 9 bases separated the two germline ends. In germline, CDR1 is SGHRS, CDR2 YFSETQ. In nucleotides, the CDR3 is TGCGCCAGCAGCAACCAGGGGTATGGCTACACCTTC. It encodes CASSNQGYGYTF.

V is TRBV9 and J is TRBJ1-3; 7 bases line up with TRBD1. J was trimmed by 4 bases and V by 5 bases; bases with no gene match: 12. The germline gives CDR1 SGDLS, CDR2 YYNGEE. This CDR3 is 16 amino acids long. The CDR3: CASSGGQTQAGNTIYF. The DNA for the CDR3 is TGTGCCAGCAGTGGGGGACAGACTCAGGCAGGAAACACCATATATTTT.

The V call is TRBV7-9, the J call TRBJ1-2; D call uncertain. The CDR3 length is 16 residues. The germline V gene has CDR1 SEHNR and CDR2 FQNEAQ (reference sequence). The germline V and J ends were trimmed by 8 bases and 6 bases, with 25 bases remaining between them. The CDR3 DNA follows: TGTGCCAGCGCCAGCGAACGGGGTTCAGCTCTCGATGGCTACACCTTC. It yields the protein CASASERGSALDGYTF.

The CDR3 nucleotides are TGCGCCAGCAGCTTGGTGACAGTCACCAATGGCTACACCTTC. Residues: CASSLVTVTNGYTF. The chain employs TRBV5-1 and TRBJ1-2, with a possible D match to TRBD1 (5 bases). The CDR3 runs to 14 residues. Per the germline V gene, CDR1 is SGHRS and CDR2 is YFSETQ. Deletions cut 0 bases from V and 6 bases from J, with 12 bases between.

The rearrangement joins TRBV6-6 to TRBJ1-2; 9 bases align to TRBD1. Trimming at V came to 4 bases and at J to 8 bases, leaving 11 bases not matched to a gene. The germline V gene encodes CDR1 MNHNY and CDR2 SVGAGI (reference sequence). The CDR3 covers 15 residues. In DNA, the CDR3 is TGTGCCAGCAGTTTCAAATCACAGGGGGCAAAAGGCTACACCTTC. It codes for CASSFKSQGAKGYTF.

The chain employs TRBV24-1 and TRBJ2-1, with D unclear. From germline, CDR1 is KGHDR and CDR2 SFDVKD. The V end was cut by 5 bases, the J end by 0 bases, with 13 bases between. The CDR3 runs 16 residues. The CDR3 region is CATSVVSPSSYNEQFF. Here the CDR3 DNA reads TGTGCCACCAGTGTGGTCTCCCCCAGCTCCTACAATGAGCAGTTCTTC.

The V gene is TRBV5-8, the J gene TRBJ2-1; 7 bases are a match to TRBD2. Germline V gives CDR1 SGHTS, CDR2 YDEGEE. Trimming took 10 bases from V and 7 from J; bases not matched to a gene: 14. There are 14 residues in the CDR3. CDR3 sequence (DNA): TGTGCCGCCAAGAGCGGGAACCGCCCTAATGAGCAGTTCTTC. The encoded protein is CAAKSGNRPNEQFF.

The CDR3 loop reads CASSPGTGPDQPQHF. The CDR3 coding sequence is TGTGCCAGCTCACCCGGGACAGGGCCCGATCAGCCCCAGCATTTT. This chain links TRBV18 with TRBJ1-5; 9 nucleotides line up with TRBD1. CDR1 and CDR2 from the germline V gene are KGHSH and LQKENI. The CDR3 length is 15 residues. V dropped 3 bases and J dropped 5; count of bases not matched to a gene: 5.

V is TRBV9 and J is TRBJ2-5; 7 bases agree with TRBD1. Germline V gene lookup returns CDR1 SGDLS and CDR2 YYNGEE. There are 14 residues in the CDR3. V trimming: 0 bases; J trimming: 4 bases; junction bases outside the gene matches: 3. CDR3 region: CASSVAAGGETQYF. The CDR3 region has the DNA TGTGCCAGCAGCGTAGCGGCAGGGGGAGAGACCCAGTACTTC.

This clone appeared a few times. The CDR3 reads CASSYDGGRTGELFF. Here the CDR3 DNA reads TGTGCCAGCAGTTACGACGGAGGACGGACCGGGGAGCTGTTTTTT. J is TRBJ2-2 and V is TRBV6-2 or TRBV6-3; a possible D gene is TRBD2 (5 bases). V lost 2 bases to trimming and J lost 5 bases, with 12 bases between them. This CDR3 contains 15 residues. Germline V lookup: CDR1 MNHEY, CDR2 SVGEGT.

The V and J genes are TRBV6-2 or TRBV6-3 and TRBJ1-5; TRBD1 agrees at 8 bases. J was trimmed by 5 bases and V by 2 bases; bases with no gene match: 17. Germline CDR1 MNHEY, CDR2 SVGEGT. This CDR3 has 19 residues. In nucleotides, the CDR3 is TGTGCCAGCAGTTACAATCCCCGGGCAGGACAGGGAAGTCATCAGCCCCAGCATTTT. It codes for CASSYNPRAGQGSHQPQHF.

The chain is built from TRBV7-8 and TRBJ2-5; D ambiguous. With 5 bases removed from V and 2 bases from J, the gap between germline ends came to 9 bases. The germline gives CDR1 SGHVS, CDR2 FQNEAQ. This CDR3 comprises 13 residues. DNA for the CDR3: TGTGCCAGCAGCCGAGACTTACAAGAGACCCAGTACTTC. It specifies CASSRDLQETQYF.

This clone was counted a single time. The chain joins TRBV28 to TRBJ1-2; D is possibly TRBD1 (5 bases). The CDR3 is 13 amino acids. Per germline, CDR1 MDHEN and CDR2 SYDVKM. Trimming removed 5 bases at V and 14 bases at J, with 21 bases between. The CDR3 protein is CASSQLSRDGGTF. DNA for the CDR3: TGTGCCAGCAGTCAGTTAAGCAGGGACGGGGGGACCTTC.

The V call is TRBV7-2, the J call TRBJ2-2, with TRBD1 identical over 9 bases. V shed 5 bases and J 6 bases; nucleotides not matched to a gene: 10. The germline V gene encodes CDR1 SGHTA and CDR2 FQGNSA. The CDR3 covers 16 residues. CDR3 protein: CASSHPGQGFSGELFF. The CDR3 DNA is TGTGCCAGCAGCCACCCCGGACAGGGGTTTTCCGGGGAGCTGTTTTTT.

The CDR3 DNA is TGTGCCAGCAGCTTAGATCAAGGGGTTGGGGAGACCCAGTACTTC. This gives the protein CASSLDQGVGETQYF. J is TRBJ2-5 and V is TRBV11-2; D might be TRBD1 (5 bases). V was cut by 0 bases and J by 5 bases, with 13 bases left in between. The length of the CDR3 is 15 residues. Looked up from germline, CDR1 is SGHAT and CDR2 is FQNNGV. Supplemented by reference TRBV11-2 and TRBJ2-5, the full variable domain reads EAGVAQSPRYKIIEKRQSVAFWCNPISGHATLYWYQQILGQGPKLLIQFQNNGVVDDSQLPKDRFSAERLKGVDSTLKIQPAKLEDSAVYLCASSLDQGVGETQYFGPGTRLLVL.

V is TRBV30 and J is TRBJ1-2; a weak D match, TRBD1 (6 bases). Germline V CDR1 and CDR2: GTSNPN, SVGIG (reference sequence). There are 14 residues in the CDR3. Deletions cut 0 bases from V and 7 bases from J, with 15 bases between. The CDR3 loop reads CAWSVIGGRGGYTF. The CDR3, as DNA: TGTGCCTGGAGTGTAATCGGGGGGCGGGGTGGCTACACCTTC.

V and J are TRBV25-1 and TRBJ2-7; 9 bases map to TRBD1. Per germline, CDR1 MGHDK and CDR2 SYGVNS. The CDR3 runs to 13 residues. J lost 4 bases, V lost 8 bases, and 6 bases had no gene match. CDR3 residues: CASRDRDLYEQYF. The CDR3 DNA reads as TGTGCCAGCCGGGACAGGGATCTTTACGAGCAGTACTTC.

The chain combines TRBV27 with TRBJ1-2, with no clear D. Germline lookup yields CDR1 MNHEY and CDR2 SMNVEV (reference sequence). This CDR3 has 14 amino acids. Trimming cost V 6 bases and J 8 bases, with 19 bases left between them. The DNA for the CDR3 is TGTGCCAGCAGACTTTCTGACACGGCGGGAGGCTACACCTTC. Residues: CASRLSDTAGGYTF.

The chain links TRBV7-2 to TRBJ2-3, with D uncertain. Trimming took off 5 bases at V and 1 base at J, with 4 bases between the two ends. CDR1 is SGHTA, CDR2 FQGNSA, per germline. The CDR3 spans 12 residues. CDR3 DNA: TGTGCCAGCAGCCCGGGCACAGATACGCAGTATTTT. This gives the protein CASSPGTDTQYF.

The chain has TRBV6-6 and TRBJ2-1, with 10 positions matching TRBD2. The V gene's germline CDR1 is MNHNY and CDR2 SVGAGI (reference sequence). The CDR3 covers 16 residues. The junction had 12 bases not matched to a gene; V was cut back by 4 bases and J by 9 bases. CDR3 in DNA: TGTGCCAGCAGTTCTTCAAAGCGGGGGGGCCGGGGTGAGCAGTTCTTC. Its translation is CASSSSKRGGRGEQFF.